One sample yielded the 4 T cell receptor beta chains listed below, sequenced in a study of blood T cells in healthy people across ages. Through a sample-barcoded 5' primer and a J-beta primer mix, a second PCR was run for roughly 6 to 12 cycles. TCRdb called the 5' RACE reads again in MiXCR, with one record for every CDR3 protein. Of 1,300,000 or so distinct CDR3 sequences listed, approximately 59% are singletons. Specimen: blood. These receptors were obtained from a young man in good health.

CDR3 bases: TGTGCCAGCAGCCCCACGGCGGGAGGGACTGAGCAGTTCTTC. Residues: CASSPTAGGTEQFF. The rearrangement uses TRBV3-1 and TRBJ2-1; TRBD2 aligns across 9 bases. Germline V CDR1 and CDR2: LGHDT, YNNKEL (reference sequence). The V segment lost 4 bases and the J segment 9 bases; nucleotides outside the gene matches: 7. This CDR3 is built from 14 residues.

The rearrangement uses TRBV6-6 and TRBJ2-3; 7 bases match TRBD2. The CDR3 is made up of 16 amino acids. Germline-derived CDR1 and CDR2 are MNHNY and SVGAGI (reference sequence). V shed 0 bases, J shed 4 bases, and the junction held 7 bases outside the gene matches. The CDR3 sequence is CASSYSAGDGADTQYF. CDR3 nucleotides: TGTGCCAGCAGTTACTCGGCGGGAGATGGGGCAGATACGCAGTATTTT.

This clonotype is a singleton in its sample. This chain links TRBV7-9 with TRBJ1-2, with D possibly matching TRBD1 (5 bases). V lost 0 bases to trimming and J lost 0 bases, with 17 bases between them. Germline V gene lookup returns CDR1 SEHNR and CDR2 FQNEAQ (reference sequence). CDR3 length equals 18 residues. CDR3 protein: CASSLAPGARPPNYGYTF. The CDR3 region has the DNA TGTGCCAGCAGCTTAGCCCCTGGGGCGAGGCCGCCTAACTATGGCTACACCTTC.

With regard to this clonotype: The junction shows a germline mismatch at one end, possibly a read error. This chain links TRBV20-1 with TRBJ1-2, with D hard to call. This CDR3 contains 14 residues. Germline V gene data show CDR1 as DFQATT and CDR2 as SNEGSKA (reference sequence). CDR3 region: CSARVAGVPYGYTF. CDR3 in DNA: TGCAGTGCAAGAGTAGCTGGGGTCCCCTATGGCTACACCTTC.